Listed below are T cell receptor beta chains from one sample, sequenced in a study of a mutant IDH1 vaccine in newly diagnosed glioma. Only in-frame clones appear in the TCRdb table, and some are missing; sequencing was by immunoSEQ multiplex PCR. Of about 51,000 clones listed, about 77% were seen once; the top ten hold 1.8%. Their specific antigens are unknown. The sample in question was PBMCs, obtained from a glioma patient whose treatment included an IDH1 peptide vaccine. These receptors all come from a woman between 40 and 50 years old with glioma. Both conserved end residues are part of each CDR3. D genes are given only for firm matches. Clone size is shown for a subset of rows, as once, few, many or a class of expanded clone.

>few|TRBJ1-1|.|15|TRBV6-5
CASSLTGLGSTEAFF
TGTGCCAGCAGCCTTACTGGCCTAGGGAGCACTGAAGCTTTCTTT
>.|TRBJ2-5|TRBD1|16|TRBV6-6
CASSYWGRGHQETQYF
TGTGCCAGCAGTTACTGGGGCAGGGGGCACCAAGAGACCCAGTACTTC
>once|TRBJ2-7|.|13|TRBV6-6
CAHMASEGREQYF
TGTGCCCATATGGCTAGCGAGGGACGGGAGCAGTACTTC
>.|TRBJ1-4|TRBD1|15|TRBV9
CASSTTGTGNEKLFF
TGTGCCAGCAGCACCACCGGGACAGGGAATGAAAAACTGTTTTTT
>.|TRBJ1-2|.|14|TRBV5-1
CASSLVTANYGYTF
TGCGCCAGCAGCTTGGTTACGGCTAACTATGGCTACACCTTC
>.|TRBJ1-6|TRBD1|17|TRBV18
CASSPRQGLSYNSPLHF
TGTGCCAGCTCACCACGACAGGGGCTCTCCTATAATTCACCCCTCCACTTT
>.|TRBJ2-7|.|14|TRBV7-2
CASSLRQELYEQYF
TGTGCCAGCAGCTTAAGGCAGGAGTTGTACGAGCAGTACTTC
>.|TRBJ1-2|.|12|TRBV11-1
CASSPSTGRDTF
TGTGCCAGCAGCCCCAGTACGGGCCGGGACACCTTC
>.|TRBJ2-6|TRBD1|18|TRBV4-1
CASSQERQGTPGANVLTF
TGCGCCAGCAGCCAAGAGAGACAGGGGACCCCTGGGGCCAACGTCCTGACTTTC
>.|TRBJ2-1|.|13|TRBV4-1
CASSQRTHNEQFF
TGCGCCAGCAGCCAGAGGACCCACAATGAGCAGTTCTTC
>.|TRBJ2-3|TRBD1|13|TRBV7-8
CASSLESGGTQYF
TGTGCCAGCAGCTTAGAATCAGGGGGTACGCAGTATTTT
>once|TRBJ2-1|.|14|TRBV1
CTSLERGDYNEQFF
TGCACCAGCCTAGAGCGGGGAGACTACAATGAGCAGTTCTTC
>few|TRBJ2-7|TRBD2|16|TRBV5-6
CASSLEWTSGAYEQYF
TGTGCCAGCAGCTTGGAGTGGACTAGCGGGGCATACGAGCAGTACTTC
>once|TRBJ1-3|.|17|TRBV7-6
CASSLVPGHLSGNTIYF
TGTGCCAGCAGCTTAGTACCGGGACACCTTTCTGGAAACACCATATATTTT
>once|TRBJ2-5|.|13|TRBV19
CASSNSLTETQYF
TGTGCCAGTAGTAACTCGTTGACCGAGACCCAGTACTTC
>.|TRBJ2-7|.|12|TRBV29-1
CSVEVGPFEQYF
TGCAGCGTTGAAGTCGGGCCATTCGAGCAGTACTTC
>.|TRBJ1-1|.|14|TRBV5-6
CASQLIGVVTEAFF
TGTGCCAGTCAGCTTATAGGGGTGGTCACTGAAGCTTTCTTT
>.|TRBJ2-1|TRBD2|17|TRBV2
CASSLTLSGGWDNEQFF
TGTGCCAGCAGCCTTACACTGAGCGGGGGGTGGGACAATGAGCAGTTCTTC
>.|TRBJ1-1|.|15|TRBV7-2
CASSFSGARNTEAFF
TGTGCCAGCAGCTTTTCGGGGGCGAGGAACACTGAAGCTTTCTTT
>.|TRBJ2-1|TRBD1|14|TRBV6-1
CASRDRATHNEQFF
TGTGCCAGCAGAGACAGGGCTACACACAATGAGCAGTTCTTC
>.|TRBJ1-5|.|13|TRBV6-1
CASSDRSQQPQHF
TGTGCCAGCAGCGACAGGTCGCAACAGCCCCAGCATTTT
>few|TRBJ2-4|TRBD2|15|TRBV2
CASSEGFKAGDIQYF
TGTGCCAGCAGTGAGGGCTTCAAGGCGGGGGACATTCAGTACTTC
>.|TRBJ1-6|.|13|TRBV29-1
CSARGDINSPLHF
TGCAGCGCCAGAGGGGATATTAATTCACCCCTCCACTTT
>few|TRBJ1-5|.|16|TRBV28
CASSLTTGISNQPQHF
TGTGCCAGCAGTTTGACTACAGGGATTAGCAATCAGCCCCAGCATTTT
>.|TRBJ1-6|.|12|TRBV9
CASSVDYSPLHF
TGTGCCAGCAGCGTTGACTATTCACCCCTCCACTTT
>.|TRBJ2-7|TRBD1|14|TRBV7-3
CASSSTGGWYEQYF
TGTGCCAGCAGCTCCACAGGGGGTTGGTACGAGCAGTACTTC
>.|TRBJ2-5|.|15|TRBV7-2
CASSLERSRRETQYF
TGTGCCAGCAGCTTAGAGCGTTCAAGACGGGAGACCCAGTACTTC
>.|TRBJ2-5|TRBD2|14|TRBV6-5
CASSRTSGRGTQYF
TGTGCCAGCAGTAGGACTAGCGGGAGAGGGACCCAGTACTTC
>.|TRBJ1-6|.|14|TRBV19
CASSIGLGGSPLHF
TGTGCCAGTAGTATCGGACTAGGTGGCTCACCCCTCCACTTT
>few|TRBJ1-1|TRBD1|16|TRBV9
CASSVVPTGAHTEAFF
TGTGCCAGCAGCGTCGTACCGACAGGGGCGCACACTGAAGCTTTCTTT
>once|TRBJ2-7|.|14|TRBV7-2
CASSLLIGSTWQYF
TGTGCCAGCAGCTTATTAATAGGGTCGACATGGCAGTACTTC
>.|TRBJ1-6|.|13|TRBV11-2
CASNTLEGSPLHF
TGTGCCAGCAACACACTGGAAGGTTCCCCCCTCCACTTT
>.|TRBJ1-1|TRBD1|18|TRBV9
CASSVLGQFYSANTEAFF
TGTGCCAGCAGCGTCCTGGGACAGTTTTATTCCGCGAACACTGAAGCTTTCTTT
>.|TRBJ1-3|.|12|TRBV29-1
CSVSLGGNTIYF
TGCAGCGTGAGCCTAGGAGGAAACACCATATATTTT
>.|TRBJ1-6|.|16|TRBV13
CASSSPGSGGDTPLHF
TGTGCCAGCAGCTCCCCTGGGAGTGGGGGTGATACACCCCTCCACTTT
>.|TRBJ2-7|.|14|TRBV27
CASSPGLRPYEQYF
TGTGCCAGCAGTCCCGGACTGAGACCCTACGAGCAGTACTTC
>few|TRBJ2-5|TRBD1|16|TRBV15
CATSSRDRGIQETQYF
TGTGCCACCAGCAGTAGGGACAGGGGTATCCAAGAGACCCAGTACTTC